Each of the 21 T cell receptor beta chains below was sequenced from the same sample in a study of T cells in Graves' hyperthyroidism and ophthalmopathy (dated by TCRdb to the late 2010s). The library relied on multiplex PCR. Sequencing used an Illumina HiSeq 2000. The TCR beta CDR3 regions were amplified from the RNA transcripts. The TCR CDR3 was subjected to a first round of RT-PCR using the HTBI primer set and the Qiagen OneStep RT-PCR kit. TCRdb's own reprocessing of the public reads used fastp at Q25 and MiXCR and kept productive beta chains. Under each unique CDR3 protein, matching rows form one entry showing the most common genes and DNA. The sample profile shows 450,000 to 700,000 distinct CDR3 sequences; 40% to 55% of them were found once. Roughly 19% of the sample is held by the ten biggest clonotypes. Sequenced material: peripheral blood or thyroid tissue (not recorded which). Receptors were obtained from an adult woman with Graves' disease, either hyperthyroidism or ophthalmopathy (not recorded which).

This clonotype was counted once. The rearrangement links TRBV20-1 to TRBJ2-5; 16 nucleotides agree with TRBD2. CDR3 length: 18 residues. After removal of 3 bases from V and 4 bases from J, the junction contained 11 bases not matched to a gene. The germline V gene has CDR1 DFQATT and CDR2 SNEGSKA (reference sequence). The CDR3 loop reads CSASGTGLAGGPAETQYF. The CDR3 DNA reads as TGCAGTGCTAGCGGAACGGGACTAGCGGGAGGGCCAGCAGAGACCCAGTACTTC.

This clonotype was counted ten times or more. The CDR3 here is CASNPRGQKNTEAFF. The CDR3 DNA sequence: TGTGCCAGCAACCCCAGGGGGCAAAAGAACACTGAAGCTTTCTTT. This chain joins TRBV7-8 and TRBJ1-1; 8 nucleotides align to TRBD1. The CDR3 has 15 residues. In germline, CDR1 is SGHVS, CDR2 FQNEAQ. Germline trimming cut 7 bases from V and 1 base from J; bases unmatched to any gene: 8.

Turning to this clonotype: A much larger clonotype is one base distant, so this may be a read error. This chain joins TRBV7-2 and TRBJ1-2, with D unresolved. The V and J ends lost 6 bases and 8 bases respectively, with 16 bases between them. This CDR3 is 13 amino acids long. The germline V gene encodes CDR1 SGHTA and CDR2 FQGNSA. CDR3: CASRESGGSGYTF. The CDR3 nucleotides read TGTGCCAGCAGAGAGAGCGGCGGTTCCGGCTACACCTTC. Supplemented by reference TRBV7-2 and TRBJ1-2, the full variable domain reads GAGVSQSPSNKVTEKGKDVELRCDPISGHTALYWYRQSLGQGLEFLIYFQGNSAPDKSGLPSDRFSAERTGGSVSTLTIQRTQQEDSAVYLCASRESGGSGYTFGSGTRLTVV.

V is TRBV7-2 and J is TRBJ2-5; 8 positions agree with TRBD2. The junction had 4 bases not matched to a gene; V was cut back by 5 bases and J by 2 bases. CDR3 length equals 14 residues. Germline CDR1 SGHTA, CDR2 FQGNSA. This chain's CDR3 is CASSRGTSQETQYF. CDR3 bases: TGTGCCAGCAGCCGAGGGACTAGTCAAGAGACCCAGTACTTC.

The genes are TRBV29-1 and TRBJ2-7, with 7 bases that match TRBD1. The V gene's germline CDR1 is SQVTM and CDR2 ANQGSEA. The CDR3 extends over 12 amino acids. V was clipped by 4 bases and J by 7 bases; unmatched bases: 7. In DNA, the CDR3 is TGCAGCGTTGTGAGGGGGCGAGGGGAGCAGTACTTC. Protein sequence: CSVVRGRGEQYF.

This clonotype has a count of ten or more. V and J are TRBV12-3 or TRBV12-4 and TRBJ1-2, with D perhaps TRBD1 (5 bases). The CDR3 sequence is 13 residues long. Trimming cost V 3 bases and J 6 bases, with 11 bases left between them. As DNA, the CDR3 is TGTGCCAGCAGTTTTCGACAGACAGATGGCTACACCTTC. This sequence encodes CASSFRQTDGYTF.

This clonotype was found many times. The CDR3 protein is CSAFKGGGYGYTF. For the CDR3, the DNA is TGCAGTGCTTTCAAGGGGGGCGGCTATGGCTACACCTTC. This sequence joins TRBV20-1 and TRBJ1-2; tentatively, D is TRBD1 (6 bases). CDR3 length: 13 residues. Germline V lookup: CDR1 DFQATT, CDR2 SNEGSKA (reference sequence). Trimming pared 5 bases from V and 4 bases from J, leaving 14 bases between.

As to this clonotype: The DNA is left out, because the CDR3 cannot be placed on it with certainty; the CDR3 is given as TCRdb lists it. The chain employs TRBV7-2 and TRBJ2-2; the DNA was not used to check the table's D call, TRBD2. Counting both end residues, the CDR3 totals 18 amino acids. The germline V gene encodes CDR1 SGHTA and CDR2 FQGNSA. The CDR3 sequence: CASIPTTSGTSTPGSCFF.

This chain connects TRBV15 to TRBJ1-3; tentatively, D is TRBD1 (5 bases). CDR1 is LNHNV, CDR2 YYDKDF, per germline (reference sequence). Between the trimmed V and J ends, which lost 5 bases and 4 bases, there was a span of 12 bases. This CDR3 comprises 14 residues. The CDR3 loop reads CATSPGGTGNTIYF. The DNA of the CDR3 is TGTGCCACCAGCCCCGGAGGGACGGGAAACACCATATATTTT. Using reference TRBV15 and TRBJ1-3 for the parts outside the CDR3, the full variable domain is DAMVIQNPRYQVTQFGKPVTLSCSQTLNHNVMYWYQQKSSQAPKLLFHYYDKDFNNEADTPDNFQSRRPNTSFCFLDIRSPGLGDTAMYLCATSPGGTGNTIYFGEGSWLTVV.

This clonotype was seen ten or more times. CDR3 in DNA: TGTGCCAGCAATACAGGGGCGAGCAATCAGCCCCAGCATTTT. It encodes CASNTGASNQPQHF. This chain connects TRBV6-6 to TRBJ1-5, with TRBD1 matching 7 bases. This CDR3 contains 14 residues. Germline V gives CDR1 MNHNY, CDR2 SVGAGI (reference sequence). The V and J ends lost 7 bases and 1 base, in that order; junction bases with no gene match: 4.

This clonotype appeared many times. J is TRBJ2-5 and V is TRBV20-1; TRBD2 matches 11 bases. Germline lookup yields CDR1 DFQATT and CDR2 SNEGSKA (reference sequence). V shed 3 bases, J shed 3 bases, and the junction held 6 bases outside the gene matches. This CDR3 region has 15 residues. The CDR3 DNA follows: TGCAGTGCTAGTGCTACTAGCGGGGGTAAAGAGACCCAGTACTTC. It is translated as CSASATSGGKETQYF.

V and J are TRBV20-1 and TRBJ2-1; 14 bases map to TRBD2. The CDR3 extends over 14 amino acids. CDR1 is DFQATT and CDR2 is SNEGSKA in the germline V gene (reference sequence). Trimming cost V 6 bases and J 8 bases; bases outside gene matches: 6. In nucleotides, the CDR3 is TGCAGTGCAGCGACTAGCGGGAGGGTCTATGAGCAGTTCTTC. Protein sequence: CSAATSGRVYEQFF.

V is TRBV5-1 and J is TRBJ1-2; the D gene is possibly TRBD1 (5 bases). The germline CDR1 and CDR2 sequences are SGHRS and YFSETQ. This CDR3 has 14 amino acids. Trimming took off 2 bases at V and 4 bases at J, with 12 bases between the two ends. Here the CDR3 reads CASSLRGATYGYTF. CDR3 nucleotide sequence: TGCGCCAGCAGCTTACGGGGCGCGACCTATGGCTACACCTTC.

This rearrangement joins TRBV10-3 to TRBJ1-1, with D hard to call. Germline V CDR1 and CDR2: ENHRY, SYGVKD. This CDR3 has 13 amino acids. The V gene lost 7 bases and the J gene lost 3 bases, with 12 bases spanning the gap. The DNA for the CDR3 is TGTGCCATCAAGACCTTCACGGACACTGAAGCTTTCTTT. It specifies CAIKTFTDTEAFF.

In its sample, this clonotype was seen many times. The chain recombines TRBV4-1 with TRBJ1-5; D not certain. The CDR3 is made up of 15 amino acids. V was pared by 4 bases and J by 5 bases, with 15 bases between. The germline V gene has CDR1 MGHRA and CDR2 YSYEKL. CDR3 in DNA: TGCGCCAGCAGCCTCGGTGGAACGGAACATCAGCCCCAGCATTTT. This codes for CASSLGGTEHQPQHF.

This clonotype was detected many times. The rearrangement joins TRBV5-6 to TRBJ2-7, with TRBD2 identical over 7 bases. Germline-derived CDR1 and CDR2 are SGHDT and YYEEEE. The CDR3 totals 14 residues. J lost 7 bases, V lost 4 bases, and 11 bases had no gene match. Here the CDR3 reads CASSGGTTVWEQYF. As DNA, the CDR3 is TGTGCCAGCAGCGGGGGGACTACCGTCTGGGAGCAGTACTTC.

As regards this clonotype: No conserved phenylalanine or tryptophan is present at the end of the CDR3, so a read error is the likely explanation. No DNA is shown, since the ends of the CDR3 on it are uncertain; the CDR3 is the one TCRdb lists. V usage is TRBV7-9 and J usage is TRBJ2-7. The CDR3 is 9 residues long, counting both termini. From germline, CDR1 is SEHNR and CDR2 FQNEAQ (reference sequence). The chain's CDR3 is CASSLGVPY.

The table lists this clonotype with many counts. The chain uses TRBV7-8 and TRBJ1-2, with 7 bases fitting TRBD1. Germline CDR1 reads SGHVS; CDR2 reads FQNEAQ. The CDR3 is made up of 15 amino acids. Trimming took 5 bases from V and 8 from J; bases not matched to a gene: 14. CDR3: CASSADRARYLGYTF. The DNA for the CDR3 is TGTGCCAGCAGCGCAGACAGGGCAAGGTATTTAGGCTACACCTTC.

This rearrangement joins TRBV7-9 to TRBJ1-3, with 7 bases lining up with TRBD1. This CDR3 spans 15 amino acids. CDR1 SEHNR and CDR2 FQNEAQ come from the germline V gene (reference sequence). The V gene end was trimmed by 5 bases and the J gene end by 2 bases; junction bases not matched to a gene: 6. CDR3 coding DNA: TGTGCCAGCAGCCCCAGGGGGGCTGCTGGAAACACCATATATTTT. Amino acids: CASSPRGAAGNTIYF.

Many counts were recorded for this clonotype. The CDR3 bases are TGTGCCAGCAGTCCCAGGCTTTGGAGCACTGAAGCTTTCTTT. As protein: CASSPRLWSTEAFF. This chain joins TRBV28 and TRBJ1-1; D not resolved. The CDR3 runs to 14 residues. CDR1 and CDR2 from the germline V gene are MDHEN and SYDVKM. The germline V and J ends were trimmed by 5 bases and 4 bases, with 14 bases remaining between them.

The chain couples TRBV12-3 or TRBV12-4 to TRBJ2-5, with TRBD2 matching over 12 bases. V shed 5 bases and J 4 bases; nucleotides not matched to a gene: 5. The CDR3 runs to 15 residues. This CDR3 is CASSGLAGRGETQYF. CDR3 in DNA: TGTGCCAGCAGTGGACTAGCGGGGCGAGGAGAGACCCAGTACTTC.